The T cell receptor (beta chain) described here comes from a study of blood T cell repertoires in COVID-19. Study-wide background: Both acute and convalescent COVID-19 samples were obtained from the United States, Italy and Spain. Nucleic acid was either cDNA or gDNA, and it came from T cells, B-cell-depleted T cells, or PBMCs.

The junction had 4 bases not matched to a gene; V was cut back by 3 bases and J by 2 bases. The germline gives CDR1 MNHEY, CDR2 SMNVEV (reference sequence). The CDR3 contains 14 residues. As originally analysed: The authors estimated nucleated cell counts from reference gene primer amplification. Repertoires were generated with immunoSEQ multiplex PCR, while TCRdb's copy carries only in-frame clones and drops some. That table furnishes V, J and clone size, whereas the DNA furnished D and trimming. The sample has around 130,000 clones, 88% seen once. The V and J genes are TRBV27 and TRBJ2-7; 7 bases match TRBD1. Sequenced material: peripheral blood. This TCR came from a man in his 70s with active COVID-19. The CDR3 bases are TGTGCCAGCAGTTTGAACAGGGGACCCTACGAGCAGTACTTC. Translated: CASSLNRGPYEQYF.